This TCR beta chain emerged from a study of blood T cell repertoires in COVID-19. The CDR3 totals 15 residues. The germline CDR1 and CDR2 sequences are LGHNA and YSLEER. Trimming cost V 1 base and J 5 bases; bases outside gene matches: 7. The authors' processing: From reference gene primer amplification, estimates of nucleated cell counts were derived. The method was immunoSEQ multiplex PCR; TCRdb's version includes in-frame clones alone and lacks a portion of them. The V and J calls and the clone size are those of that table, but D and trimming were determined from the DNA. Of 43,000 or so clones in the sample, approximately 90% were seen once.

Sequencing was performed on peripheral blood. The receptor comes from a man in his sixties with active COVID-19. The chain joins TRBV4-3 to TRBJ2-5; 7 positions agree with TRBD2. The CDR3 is CASSQGRGDLETQYF. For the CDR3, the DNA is TGCGCCAGCAGCCAAGGTCGGGGGGATCTGGAGACCCAGTACTTC.